This T cell receptor beta chain was recorded in a study of cytomegalovirus exposure and HLA in healthy donors (dated 2017 in TCRdb). About the full investigation: An earlier analysis of 550 to 700 of the donors reported more than 250 Gb of sequence data and about 100 million unique TCR beta sequences from about 179 million T cells. To predict cytomegalovirus infection status, the study brought together high-throughput TCR immunosequencing, statistical association of individual TCRs with disease status, and machine learning. Four to six DR-DQ haplotypes were handled as single units for association and clustering, since linkage in the cohort was strong. Of the roughly 400 genotyped donors, over 65% fell in the genetic ancestry cluster associated with self-reported Caucasian donors. Along with the approximately 700-subject first cohort, a separate validation cohort of 120 different subjects was used. An early release that covered around 590 HLA-typed donors contained about 300 gigabases of sequencing data and approximately 85 million unique TCR sequences. On average, roughly 200,000 unique TCR beta nucleotide sequences were sequenced per donor among several hundred genotyped donors of the cohort, with around 19% of those sequences being non-productive. Both class I and class II loci were covered by HLA typing, at four-digit resolution. An earlier analysis of around 580 of the donors used high-throughput TCR beta sequencing to judge whether each TCR beta V gene segment behaved as functional or pseudogenic. Every repertoire in the discovery cohort had been generated on one and the same sequencing platform. The study aimed to test whether signatures of past pathogen exposure could be identified by cataloging public T cell receptors. In the later analysis, no new phenotypic data were used to find candidate immune exposures; instead, reliance was placed on TCR beta sequences and their occurrence across donors. To study patterns of TCR occurrence, a later analysis re-analyzed previously published TCR beta repertoires from around 660 donors and added high-resolution HLA genotyping. The study profiled the T cell repertoires of hundreds of subjects by immunosequencing and related them to cytomegalovirus serostatus. Typing coverage varied by locus: roughly 629-640 donors for A, B, C, DRB1 and DQB1; approximately 500 for DQA1; 606 for DPA1; roughly 470 for DPB1. Donor age, sex, ethnicity and CMV serostatus were compiled together with the repertoire data. A later genetic analysis used genome-wide SNP genotypes for 398 of the 666 donors, treating that subset as a discovery cohort.

Overall study outcomes, separate from this receptor: Seventeen rarely observed V segments, including chromosome 9 orphons, were excluded from the earlier analysis of 550 to 700 of the donors because counts were too low. A later genetic analysis reported fewer N-insertions in productive TCRs among donors in an Asian-associated ancestry cluster than the approximately 700-donor mean. In both the original and validation cohorts, the classifier was reported to diagnose cytomegalovirus status with high specificity and sensitivity. In an earlier analysis of some 540 of the donors, most TCR beta V segments appeared in productive rearrangements about 87% or about 30% of the time, broadly matching IMGT annotations. While some public TCRs were present in many individuals, most TCR sequences turned up only very rarely across donors. At a false discovery rate of 0.05, a later analysis linked 15,000 to 20,000 TCR beta sequences to specific HLA alleles. According to a later analysis, parvovirus B19, influenza, CMV and Epstein-Barr virus appeared linked to several top co-occurrence clusters. V-gene and J-gene trimming of TCR beta chains was associated with a missense DCLRE1C variant in a later genetic analysis, and the association was replicated in an independent cohort. Because HLA typing was unavailable for some donors at each locus, only the typed subset was used in association tests. In vitro tests confirmed that a few of the cytomegalovirus-associated TCR beta chains recognize cytomegalovirus antigens. A further reported finding was that TCR beta sequences accurately predicted the HLA-A and HLA-B alleles for most subjects in the first cohort. Some IMGT-functional V segments, including TRBV6-2 and TRBV6-3, could not be told apart with the 87-base-pair reads, so those segments were excluded. Correlated functional status among segregating V segments might be attributable to linkage disequilibrium, but an unknown experimental factor could not be ruled out. CMV serostatus was the only immune exposure information available for the cohort. Strong co-occurrence of HLA alleles, especially DR and DQ, made assigning TCR associations to individual alleles difficult. In a later analysis, HLA-associated TCR beta chains showed more clonal expansion and lower generation probabilities than non-associated chains that were equally common. The study gave a list of 150 to 200 TCR beta chains associated with cytomegalovirus. In a later analysis, most CMV-associated TCR beta chains were found to appear HLA-restricted, with HLA associations seemingly driven largely by CMV exposure. The cohort was sequenced for TCR beta chains only, and without alpha or paired-chain data the features that could be detected were limited. Presence/absence analyses assumed roughly uniform sequencing depth across donors, an assumption that may not hold. According to a later analysis, TCR association rates differed among HLA loci, with DRB1 alleles showing the most associated TCRs and HLA-C alleles showing the fewest. A group of highly shared sequence variants was considered likely to be a technical artifact of the sequencing pipeline. The authors suggested that the approach could potentially be generalized to other disease states and immunological phenotypes.

The CDR3 runs 14 residues from the cysteine to the phenylalanine. The retained sequence is limited to the CDR3, 42 bases, with the frame set at the first base. The germline V gene provides CDR1 MDHEN and CDR2 SYDVKM. The cohort was made up of 666 healthy bone marrow donors. At the time of sampling, every cohort member was nominally healthy, though immune exposures that went unrecorded were likely present. The donor tested CMV seronegative and was one of the 352 seronegative cohort members. Each donor provided a peripheral blood sample, and peripheral blood mononuclear cells were used for TCR beta sequencing. Genomic DNA extraction from the blood cell samples was performed with the Qiagen DNeasy Blood Extraction Kit. The library was produced with the immunoSEQ multiplex PCR assay. The multiplex PCR relied on a mix of 60 forward primers for TCR Vbeta segments and 13 reverse primers for TCR Jbeta segments. The CDR3 region of rearranged TCR beta genes was amplified from genomic DNA by a multiplex PCR assay. The Illumina HiSeq System was used to sequence the amplified TCR beta libraries as 87-base-pair reads. The authors' analysis ran thus. A later analysis tallied around 87 million unique TCR beta chains across the 700 or so repertoires, and around 9.9 million of those chains were shared by two or more donors. To remove PCR and sequencing errors, raw reads were error-corrected and collapsed into unique sequences using a nearest-neighbor algorithm that merged closely related sequences. CDR3 sequences were aligned to IMGT reference sequences to assign V, D and J gene segments. Each retained sequence needed at least a six-nucleotide match to both a V gene segment and a J gene segment. Rearrangements were called productive when the CDR3 lacked stop codons and stayed in frame with V and J; all others were non-productive. Following IMGT convention, CDR3 was defined as the stretch from the second conserved V-encoded cysteine up to the conserved J-encoded phenylalanine. The earlier analysis of about 590 of the donors excluded sequences that lacked an unambiguous match to a single V gene segment. An earlier analysis of around 600 of the donors classified V segments as functional when productive rearrangements were above 56.7% and as segregating when the standard deviation between donors was above 5%. A statistical classification framework was built to diagnose cytomegalovirus status from the catalog of TCR beta chain sequences. A later analysis assigned V and J genes by comparing TCR nucleotide sequences with IMGT/GENE-DB human TR gene sequences. Using the TCRdist pipeline, a later analysis assigned CDR3 sequences along with most-parsimonious VDJ recombination scenarios. In a later analysis, each TCR beta chain was defined by its CDR3 amino acid sequence together with its V-gene family, and reads lacking a unique V-gene family were excluded. A later analysis removed 592 highly shared, low-generation-probability nucleotide sequences to deal with suspected cross-contamination and a sequencing artifact. A later analysis calculated a clonal expansion index for each public chain from normalized within-repertoire ranks of inferred template counts. A later analysis computed generation probabilities with a VDJ recombination model fitted to out-of-frame rearrangements, and checked the results against IGoR. Hypergeometric tests were used in a later analysis to score TCR-TCR, TCR-HLA and TCR-CMV co-occurrence, with a repertoire-size bias correction applied to the TCR pairs. A later analysis estimated false discovery rates by permuting HLA or CMV assignments 20 times. In a later analysis, co-occurring TCRs were grouped using DBSCAN, with TCRdist sequence similarity added in when clustering inside HLA-allele-positive subsets. For co-occurrence clustering, repertoires with fewer than 30,000 or more than 120,000 public chains were excluded, along with four or five repertoires with anomalous nucleotide sharing. This immuneACCESS table, as held by TCRdb, lists in-frame sequences with V and J called but not all clones. Of the missing ones, under half trace to an unresolved V gene in checked studies; the others have no known cause. From that table come the V and J calls and clone size; the DNA was used to work out D and trimming. Within this sample are 130,000 or so clones, with approximately 80% of them counted one time only. Clones ranked in the top ten supply 1.5% to 2.5% of the sample.

To note about this clone: The clone's antigen remains unknown. Per-nucleotide qualities are absent, and no much larger clonotype sits a single base away.

This chain is built from TRBV28 and TRBJ2-2; 9 of the junction bases match TRBD1. The sample taken for sequencing was PBMCs. The sequence derives from a woman in her 40s in good health and CMV-seronegative. The sequenced DNA is TGTGCGGTGCGGGGACAGGGATTAGCCGGGGAGCTGTTTTTT. This yields the protein CAVRGQGLAGELFF.